The rows below give T cell receptor beta chains drawn from one sample of a study of cytomegalovirus exposure and HLA in healthy donors. The protocol was immunoSEQ multiplex PCR, while the TCRdb copy is restricted to in-frame clones and leaves out a portion. This sample has over 120,000 clones; nearly 90% occur once, and the top ten carry 9%. Sequenced input: PBMCs. The origin of the receptors is a woman aged 18-29 years in good health and CMV-seropositive. Each CDR3 is given with its conserved first and last residue. The order of the fields is D gene, clone size, J gene, V gene, CDR3 protein, CDR3 DNA. A D gene is named only where the DNA matches it firmly. Size is omitted from some rows. Given values are once, few, many or a class for expanded clones.

d_call: TRBD2
clone_size: .
j_call: TRBJ2-1
v_call: TRBV6-5
cdr3_aa: CASSYSSGVAGNQFF
cdr3_nt: TGTGCCAGCAGTTACTCTTCGGGAGTAGCGGGGAATCAGTTCTTC

d_call: .
clone_size: .
j_call: TRBJ2-3
v_call: TRBV6-1
cdr3_aa: CASSEASQGTDTQYF
cdr3_nt: TGTGCCAGCAGTGAAGCGTCGCAGGGCACAGATACGCAGTATTTT

d_call: TRBD1
clone_size: .
j_call: TRBJ1-2
v_call: TRBV20-1
cdr3_aa: CSASPGQAYTF
cdr3_nt: TGCAGTGCTTCCCCGGGACAGGCGTACACCTTC

d_call: TRBD1
clone_size: .
j_call: TRBJ1-1
v_call: TRBV11-2
cdr3_aa: CASRSPGQRITEAFF
cdr3_nt: TGTGCCAGCAGGTCCCCGGGACAGCGAATCACTGAAGCTTTCTTT

d_call: .
clone_size: .
j_call: TRBJ2-1
v_call: TRBV2
cdr3_aa: CASSEEVLGQFF
cdr3_nt: TGTGCCAGCAGTGAGGAGGTCCTGGGGCAGTTCTTC

d_call: .
clone_size: few
j_call: TRBJ1-1
v_call: TRBV7-2
cdr3_aa: CASSPQGNTEAFF
cdr3_nt: TGTGCCAGCAGTCCTCAGGGGAACACTGAAGCTTTCTTT

d_call: TRBD1
clone_size: .
j_call: TRBJ1-1
v_call: TRBV5-3
cdr3_aa: CARSFPRGLNTEAFF
cdr3_nt: TGTGCCAGAAGCTTTCCGAGGGGGCTAAACACTGAAGCTTTCTTT

d_call: TRBD1
clone_size: .
j_call: TRBJ2-7
v_call: TRBV12-5
cdr3_aa: CASGKDREVYEQYF
cdr3_nt: TGTGCTAGTGGAAAGGACAGGGAGGTTTACGAGCAGTACTTC

d_call: TRBD1
clone_size: .
j_call: TRBJ1-1
v_call: TRBV30
cdr3_aa: CAWSVLRQGGTEAFF
cdr3_nt: TGTGCCTGGAGTGTACTTAGACAGGGGGGCACTGAAGCTTTCTTT

d_call: TRBD2
clone_size: .
j_call: TRBJ2-1
v_call: TRBV14
cdr3_aa: CASSRRSVAGPYNEQFF
cdr3_nt: TGTGCCAGCAGCCGCAGGTCCGTAGCGGGGCCCTACAATGAGCAGTTCTTC

d_call: .
clone_size: .
j_call: TRBJ1-2
v_call: TRBV30
cdr3_aa: CAWSTDVLYGYTF
cdr3_nt: TGTGCCTGGAGTACAGACGTGCTCTATGGCTACACCTTC

d_call: .
clone_size: .
j_call: TRBJ1-3
v_call: TRBV7-8
cdr3_aa: CASRDTGLSGNTIYF
cdr3_nt: TGTGCCAGCAGAGACACAGGCCTCTCTGGAAACACCATATATTTT

d_call: TRBD1
clone_size: few
j_call: TRBJ1-5
v_call: TRBV28
cdr3_aa: CASSGGTARGPQHF
cdr3_nt: TGTGCCAGCAGTGGAGGGACAGCCCGGGGGCCCCAGCATTTT

d_call: TRBD1
clone_size: few
j_call: TRBJ2-5
v_call: TRBV5-8
cdr3_aa: CASSSIRQGAGETQYF
cdr3_nt: TGTGCCAGCAGCTCTATCAGACAGGGGGCAGGAGAGACCCAGTACTTC

d_call: .
clone_size: .
j_call: TRBJ2-3
v_call: TRBV6-5
cdr3_aa: CASSLQGTDTQYF
cdr3_nt: TGTGCCAGCAGTTTACAGGGCACAGATACGCAGTATTTT

d_call: .
clone_size: .
j_call: TRBJ1-1
v_call: TRBV19
cdr3_aa: CASSGSKGVHTEAFF
cdr3_nt: TGTGCCAGTAGTGGATCGAAAGGGGTACACACTGAAGCTTTCTTT

d_call: .
clone_size: .
j_call: TRBJ1-2
v_call: TRBV5-3
cdr3_aa: CARSPLRATTYGYTF
cdr3_nt: TGTGCCAGAAGTCCTCTCAGGGCAACTACCTATGGCTACACCTTC

d_call: TRBD2
clone_size: .
j_call: TRBJ2-1
v_call: TRBV27
cdr3_aa: CASRAGGLYNEQFF
cdr3_nt: TGTGCCAGCAGGGCCGGGGGGTTGTACAATGAGCAGTTCTTC

d_call: .
clone_size: .
j_call: TRBJ2-3
v_call: TRBV29-1
cdr3_aa: CSVENGYTDTQYF
cdr3_nt: TGCAGCGTTGAGAACGGGTACACAGATACGCAGTATTTT

d_call: TRBD2
clone_size: .
j_call: TRBJ2-1
v_call: TRBV7-7
cdr3_aa: CASSVTSGDSGEQFF
cdr3_nt: TGTGCCAGCAGCGTGACTAGCGGGGACTCCGGTGAGCAGTTCTTC

d_call: .
clone_size: .
j_call: TRBJ2-2
v_call: TRBV6-1
cdr3_aa: CASRNGRTNTGELFF
cdr3_nt: TGTGCCAGCAGGAATGGGCGTACGAACACCGGGGAGCTGTTTTTT

d_call: .
clone_size: .
j_call: TRBJ1-1
v_call: TRBV4-2
cdr3_aa: CASSLTAGANTEAFF
cdr3_nt: TGTGCCAGCAGCCTCACGGCAGGGGCGAACACTGAAGCTTTCTTT